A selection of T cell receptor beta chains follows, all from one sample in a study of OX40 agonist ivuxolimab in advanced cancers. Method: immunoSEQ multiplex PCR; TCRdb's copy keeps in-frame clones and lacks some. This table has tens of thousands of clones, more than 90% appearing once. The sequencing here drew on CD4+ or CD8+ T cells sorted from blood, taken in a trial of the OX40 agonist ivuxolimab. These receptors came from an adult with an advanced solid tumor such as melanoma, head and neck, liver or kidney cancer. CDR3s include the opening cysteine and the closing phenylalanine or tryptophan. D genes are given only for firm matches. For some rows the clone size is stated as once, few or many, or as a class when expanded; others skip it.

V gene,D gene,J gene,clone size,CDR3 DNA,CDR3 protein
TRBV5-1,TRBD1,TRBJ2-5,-,TGCGCCAGCAGCTTAGGGACAGGGGCCGACGGGGAGACCCAGTACTTC,CASSLGTGADGETQYF
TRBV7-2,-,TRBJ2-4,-,TGTGCCAGCAGCCGCGGGCCCACGATGATAGCCAAAAACATTCAGTACTTC,CASSRGPTMIAKNIQYF
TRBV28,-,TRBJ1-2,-,TGTGCCAGCAGCCTAGCATTGGGCTACACCTTC,CASSLALGYTF
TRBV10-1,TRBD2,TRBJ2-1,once,TGCGCCAGCAGTGTGGGACCCGGGAGGATGGGTTACAATGAGCAGTTCTTC,CASSVGPGRMGYNEQFF
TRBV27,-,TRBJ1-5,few,TGTGCCAGCAGTCCCATCCCGAGAGGCAATCAGCCCCAGCATTTT,CASSPIPRGNQPQHF
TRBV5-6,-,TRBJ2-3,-,TGTGCCAGCAGCTTGGCCGGTTACACAGATACGCAGTATTTT,CASSLAGYTDTQYF
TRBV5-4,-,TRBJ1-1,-,TGTGCCAGCAGCTTGGGGCAGGGTCAGAGGGCTTTCTTT,CASSLGQGQRAFF
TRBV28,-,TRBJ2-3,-,TGTGCCAGCAGTTTATCCAGGGCAGGCCCGACAGATACGCAGTATTTT,CASSLSRAGPTDTQYF
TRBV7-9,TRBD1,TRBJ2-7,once,TGTGCCAGCAGCTTGGGGACAGAAGAGCAGTACTTC,CASSLGTEEQYF
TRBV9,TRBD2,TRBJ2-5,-,TGTGCCAGCAGCGTAGGGCCCGGGACTAGTGTCGGAGAGACCCAGTACTTC,CASSVGPGTSVGETQYF
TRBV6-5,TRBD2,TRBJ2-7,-,TGTGCCAGCAGCTTCTCTTCACTAGCGGGTGCCGAGCAGTACTTC,CASSFSSLAGAEQYF